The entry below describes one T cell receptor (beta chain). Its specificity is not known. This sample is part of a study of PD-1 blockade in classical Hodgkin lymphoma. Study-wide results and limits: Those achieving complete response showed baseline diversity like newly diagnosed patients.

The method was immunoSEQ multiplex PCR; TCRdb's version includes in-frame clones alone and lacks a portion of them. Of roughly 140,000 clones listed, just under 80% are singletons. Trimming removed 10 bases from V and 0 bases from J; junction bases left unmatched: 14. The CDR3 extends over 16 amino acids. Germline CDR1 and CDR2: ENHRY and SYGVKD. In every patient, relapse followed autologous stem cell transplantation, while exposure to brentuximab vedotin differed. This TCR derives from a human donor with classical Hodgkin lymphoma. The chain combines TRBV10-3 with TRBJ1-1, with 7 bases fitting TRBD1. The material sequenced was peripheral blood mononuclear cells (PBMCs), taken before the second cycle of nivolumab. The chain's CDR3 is CATQPAVGQMNTEAFF. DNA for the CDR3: TGTGCCACTCAACCTGCCGTGGGACAGATGAACACTGAAGCTTTCTTT.